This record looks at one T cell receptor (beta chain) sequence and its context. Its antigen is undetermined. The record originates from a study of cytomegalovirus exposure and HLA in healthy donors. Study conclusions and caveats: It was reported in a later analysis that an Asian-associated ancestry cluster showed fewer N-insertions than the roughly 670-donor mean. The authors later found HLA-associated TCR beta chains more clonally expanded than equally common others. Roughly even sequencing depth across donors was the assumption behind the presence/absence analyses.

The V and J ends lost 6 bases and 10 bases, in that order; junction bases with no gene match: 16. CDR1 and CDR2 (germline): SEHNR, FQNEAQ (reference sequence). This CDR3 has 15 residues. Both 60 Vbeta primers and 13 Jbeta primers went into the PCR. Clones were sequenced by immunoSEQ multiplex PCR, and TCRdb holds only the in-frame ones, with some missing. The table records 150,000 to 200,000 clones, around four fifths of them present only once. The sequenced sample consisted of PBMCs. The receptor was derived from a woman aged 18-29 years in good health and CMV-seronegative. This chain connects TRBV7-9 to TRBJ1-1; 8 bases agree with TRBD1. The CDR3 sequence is CASRQVGDRRFGAFF. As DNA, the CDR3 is TGTGCCAGCAGACAAGTCGGGGACAGGCGCTTCGGAGCTTTCTTT.